The sequence of this T cell receptor (beta chain) was determined in a study of cytomegalovirus exposure and HLA in healthy donors. Study outcomes and limitations: In vitro confirmation showed a few CMV-associated chains to be CMV antigen specific. An analysis was carried out at a later point. It showed that HLA-associated TCR beta chains were more clonally expanded than equally common non-associated chains.

CDR1 and CDR2 from the germline V gene are GTSNPN and SVGIG (reference sequence). The germline V and J ends were trimmed by 6 bases and 10 bases, with 16 bases remaining between them. The CDR3 has 12 residues. The study ran its PCR with 60 Vbeta and 13 Jbeta primers. The table came from immunoSEQ multiplex PCR; TCRdb's copy has only in-frame clones and leaves some out. Here the sample spans under 150,000 clones, 80% to 90% being singletons. For this clone: As yet, its antigen is unknown.

This TCR came from a woman in her 40s in good health and CMV-seropositive. The material sequenced was PBMCs. The rearrangement uses TRBV30 and TRBJ2-1; D unresolved. The CDR3 region is CACKPGPREQFF. CDR3 sequence (DNA): TGTGCCTGTAAGCCTGGTCCGAGGGAGCAGTTCTTC.